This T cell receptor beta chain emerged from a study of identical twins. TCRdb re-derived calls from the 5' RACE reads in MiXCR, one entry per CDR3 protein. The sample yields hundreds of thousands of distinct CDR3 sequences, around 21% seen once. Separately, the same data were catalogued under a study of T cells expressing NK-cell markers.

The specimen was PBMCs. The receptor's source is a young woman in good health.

The CDR3: CASSQKEGAETQYF. CDR3 nucleotides: TGTGCCAGCAGCCAAAAAGAGGGGGCAGAGACCCAGTACTTC. This chain joins TRBV14 and TRBJ2-5, with 7 bases matching TRBD1. The germline CDR1 and CDR2 sequences are SGHDN and FVKESK. J was trimmed by 4 bases and V by 2 bases; bases with no gene match: 4. The CDR3 extends over 14 amino acids.